Frequency places the clone carrying this T cell receptor (beta chain) as medium-sized. What it recognizes is unknown. CDR1 and CDR2 from the germline V gene are SGHTA and FQGTGA. The CDR3 runs to 13 residues. The entry originates in a study of CD8 T cells in cerebrospinal fluid in Alzheimer's disease. Looking at the study overall: Two single-cell methods, plate-based nested PCR and droplet-based sequencing, assessed CSF clonal expansion.

Study observations and caveats: Patients with mild cognitive impairment or Alzheimer's disease had a larger top CSF clone percentage than controls.

After re-calling the 10x single-cell sequencing reads, TCRdb lists one entry per CDR3 protein, DNA absent. Here the sample table reports 800 to 1,200 distinct CDR3 sequences. No participant had an acute infectious disease, and all were physically fit. A live/dead marker was used to sort live CSF cells for droplet sequencing. This sequence was found in a human donor in good health. The specimen sequenced was cerebrospinal fluid. The gene calls are TRBV7-3 and TRBJ1-6; TCRdb's D gene call, TRBD1, goes unchecked for lack of DNA. The CDR3 loop is CASSLGPNSPLHF.